These 21 T cell receptor beta chains were sequenced from one sample in a study of T-cell reconstitution after alpha-beta-depleted transplantation in children. This sample's TCRbeta library carried unique molecular identifier barcodes. TCRdb analysed the PCR reads with MiXCR anew, one entry per CDR3 protein. The repertoire includes 200,000 to 250,000 distinct CDR3 sequences, 8% to 9.5% of them detected once, and around 6.2% sits in the top ten. The sequences come from PBMCs from the stem cell graft donor, collected from the stem cell graft. The receptors were gathered from a human donor who donated a stem cell graft to a child with acute lymphoblastic leukemia.

The sample holds a few counts of this clonotype. The V call is TRBV29-1, the J call TRBJ2-2, with TRBD1 matching 7 bases. Losses at the gene ends were 4 bases for V and 3 bases for J; bases not matched to a gene: 5. The CDR3 runs 14 residues. The V gene's germline CDR1 is SQVTM and CDR2 ANQGSEA. The CDR3 loop is CSVGGGQDTGELFF. In nucleotides, the CDR3 is TGCAGCGTTGGAGGGGGCCAGGACACCGGGGAGCTGTTTTTT.

This clonotype was observed a handful of times. The genes are TRBV6-1 and TRBJ1-4; a weak D match, TRBD1 (6 bases). The germline V gene encodes CDR1 MNHNS and CDR2 SASEGT. The CDR3 length is 14 residues. Trimming shortened V by 2 bases and J by 5 bases, and 9 bases separated the two germline ends. CDR3 nucleotide sequence: TGTGCCAGCAGTGAAAGGGGGGGGAATGAAAAACTGTTTTTT. Protein: CASSERGGNEKLFF.

This chain links TRBV5-1 with TRBJ2-7; no reliable D call. Germline CDR1 and CDR2: SGHRS and YFSETQ. V lost 2 bases, J lost 10 bases, and 16 bases lay in between. This CDR3 contains 13 residues. CDR3 amino acids: CASSFEKGRNQYF. Here the CDR3 DNA reads TGCGCCAGCAGCTTCGAGAAGGGTAGAAACCAGTACTTC.

This clonotype came up many times. The chain carries TRBV5-1 and TRBJ2-3; D gene ambiguous. V was shortened by 8 bases and J by 3 bases, with 19 bases between the two germline ends. This CDR3 spans 15 amino acids. The germline V gene encodes CDR1 SGHRS and CDR2 YFSETQ. CDR3 amino acids: CASYPVPPRTDTQYF. CDR3 nucleotides: TGCGCCAGTTATCCGGTCCCACCCCGGACAGATACGCAGTATTTT.

This clonotype was detected ten times or more. The chain is built from TRBV25-1 and TRBJ2-7; tentatively, D is TRBD2 (6 bases). The V and J ends lost 1 base and 0 bases respectively, with 13 bases between them. There are 16 residues in the CDR3. Per germline, CDR1 MGHDK and CDR2 SYGVNS. This chain's CDR3 is CASSESVWGDSYEQYF. The CDR3 region has the DNA TGTGCCAGCAGTGAATCCGTTTGGGGGGACTCCTACGAGCAGTACTTC.

This chain joins TRBV10-3 and TRBJ2-3; no clear D. Germline V gives CDR1 ENHRY, CDR2 SYGVKD. The CDR3 extends over 14 amino acids. V lost 2 bases to trimming and J lost 4 bases, with 10 bases between them. The CDR3 reads CAISEGDRSDTQYF. CDR3 DNA: TGTGCCATCAGTGAGGGGGATAGGTCAGATACGCAGTATTTT.

V usage is TRBV29-1 and J usage is TRBJ1-1; possibly TRBD1 for D (5 bases). From germline, CDR1 is SQVTM and CDR2 ANQGSEA. The V and J ends lost 5 bases and 6 bases respectively, with 28 bases between them. The CDR3 consists of 17 residues. CDR3 DNA: TGCAGCGTTTTGAAGGGTGGAGGGGCTGGATCGGGGGCTGAAGCTTTCTTT. Its translation: CSVLKGGGAGSGAEAFF.

This clonotype has a handful of counts. The chain combines TRBV24-1 with TRBJ1-2; D is ambiguous. The ends were cut back, 3 bases at V and 1 base at J, with 2 bases in the middle. CDR3 length: 12 residues. The germline V gene has CDR1 KGHDR and CDR2 SFDVKD. CDR3 residues: CATSDNNYGYTF. The CDR3 nucleotides read TGTGCCACCAGTGATAATAACTATGGCTACACCTTC.

This clonotype was seen at least ten times. The rearrangement joins TRBV5-1 to TRBJ1-5; 9 nucleotides line up with TRBD1. From germline, CDR1 is SGHRS and CDR2 YFSETQ. CDR3 length: 15 residues. V was pared by 4 bases and J by 3 bases, with 5 bases of the junction left unmatched. CDR3 DNA sequence: TGCGCCAGCAGCCGGACAGGGGAGAACAATCAGCCCCAGCATTTT. Protein: CASSRTGENNQPQHF. Full variable domain (missing parts from reference TRBV5-1 and TRBJ1-5): KAGVTQTPRYLIKTRGQQVTLSCSPISGHRSVSWYQQTPGQGLQFLFEYFSETQRNKGNFPGRFSGRQFSNSRSEMNVSTLELGDSALYLCASSRTGENNQPQHFGDGTRLSIL.

This chain links TRBV25-1 with TRBJ1-5, with TRBD1 as a possible D gene (5 bases). The CDR3 is 14 residues long. From germline, CDR1 is MGHDK and CDR2 SYGVNS. The V end lost 3 bases, the J end lost 7 bases, and 13 bases lay between the germline ends. CDR3 amino acids: CASSDQGAWQPQHF. CDR3 bases: TGTGCCAGCAGTGACCAGGGAGCTTGGCAGCCCCAGCATTTT. The full variable domain, in which reference TRBV25-1 and TRBJ1-5 provide the parts outside the CDR3, is EADIYQTPRYLVIGTGKKITLECSQTMGHDKMYWYQQDPGMELHLIHYSYGVNSTEKGDLSSESTVSRIRTEHFPLTLESARPSHTSQYLCASSDQGAWQPQHFGDGTRLSIL.

This clonotype was seen at least ten times. V gene TRBV3-1 combines with J gene TRBJ2-2; TRBD1 matches 9 bases. J was trimmed by 6 bases and V by 5 bases; bases with no gene match: 7. The CDR3 length is 15 residues. Germline V CDR1 and CDR2: LGHDT, YNNKEL (reference sequence). CDR3 loop: CASSARTGVPGELFF. The CDR3 nucleotides read TGTGCCAGCAGCGCCCGGACAGGGGTACCCGGGGAGCTGTTTTTT.

The V gene is TRBV13, the J gene TRBJ1-1; weak D call: TRBD1 (5 bases). Germline V CDR1 and CDR2: PRHDT, FYEKMQ (reference sequence). Trimming took off 4 bases at V and 6 bases at J, with 12 bases between the two ends. This CDR3 has 13 amino acids. The CDR3 bases are TGTGCCAGCAGCTACGGAACGGGGGCTGAAGCTTTCTTT. This translates into CASSYGTGAEAFF.

This clonotype was observed a handful of times. The chain is built from TRBV12-3 or TRBV12-4 and TRBJ1-2; no definite D call. This CDR3 contains 16 residues. V was clipped by 2 bases and J by 0 bases, with 13 bases between them. The CDR3 loop is CASSLYVRGTNYGYTF. For the CDR3, the DNA is TGTGCCAGCAGTTTATATGTACGGGGAACTAACTATGGCTACACCTTC.

There are a few counts of this clonotype. This chain connects TRBV27 to TRBJ1-2, with 11 bases that match TRBD1. The germline gives CDR1 MNHEY, CDR2 SMNVEV (reference sequence). Trimming cost V 4 bases and J 10 bases; bases outside gene matches: 8. The CDR3 covers 14 residues. CDR3 loop: CASSSPGQGEVYTF. In DNA, the CDR3 is TGTGCCAGCAGTTCACCGGGACAGGGGGAGGTCTACACCTTC.

The chain carries TRBV6-5 and TRBJ1-5, with D tentatively TRBD1 (6 bases). The CDR3 spans 15 residues. V lost 4 bases, J lost 9 bases, and 19 bases lay in between. Germline V gene data show CDR1 as MNHEY and CDR2 as SVGAGI. The CDR3, as DNA: TGTGCCAGCAGTTCTCTCGGACAGTCCCTTCCGCCCCAGCATTTT. It specifies CASSSLGQSLPPQHF.

In its sample, this clonotype was seen many times. The V call is TRBV29-1, the J call TRBJ2-2; no firm D call. CDR3 length: 14 amino acids. The V gene lost 5 bases and the J gene lost 1 base, with 11 bases spanning the gap. In germline, CDR1 is SQVTM, CDR2 ANQGSEA. In DNA, the CDR3 is TGCAGCGTTCTCCGACAAGAGAACACCGGGGAGCTGTTTTTT. Translation: CSVLRQENTGELFF.

The chain links TRBV28 to TRBJ2-3, with 12 bases fitting TRBD2. V was clipped by 5 bases and J by 0 bases; unmatched bases: 9. The CDR3 extends over 18 amino acids. CDR1 is MDHEN and CDR2 is SYDVKM in the germline V gene. In nucleotides, the CDR3 is TGTGCCAGCAGTCCACGTCTACTAGCGGGGGGCAGCACAGATACGCAGTATTTT. Translating it yields CASSPRLLAGGSTDTQYF.

A few counts support this clonotype. This chain connects TRBV27 to TRBJ2-2; D is undetermined. The V and J ends lost 5 bases and 6 bases respectively, with 7 bases between them. CDR1 and CDR2 (germline): MNHEY, SMNVEV (reference sequence). The CDR3 sequence is 12 residues long. In DNA form, the CDR3 reads TGTGCCAGCAGTATAGCCGCCGGGGAGCTGTTTTTT. Translation: CASSIAAGELFF.

The sample holds a few counts of this clonotype. The rearrangement links TRBV2 to TRBJ2-1; no reliable D call. Germline CDR1 and CDR2: SNHLY and FYNNEI. Deletions cut 6 bases from V and 8 bases from J, with 8 bases between. CDR3 length: 11 residues. The CDR3 is CASSRLDEQFF. The CDR3 nucleotides are TGTGCCAGCAGCCGGCTGGATGAGCAGTTCTTC.

This clonotype was recorded many times. This chain joins TRBV6-5 and TRBJ1-5, with TRBD1 matching over 10 bases. The CDR3 extends over 14 amino acids. V trimming: 6 bases; J trimming: 5 bases; junction bases outside the gene matches: 4. Per germline, CDR1 MNHEY and CDR2 SVGAGI. CDR3 protein: CASSAGTGDQPQHF. Here the CDR3 DNA reads TGTGCCAGCAGCGCCGGGACAGGGGATCAGCCCCAGCATTTT.

The chain recombines TRBV7-2 with TRBJ2-1; 10 nucleotides align to TRBD2. V shed 4 bases and J 10 bases; nucleotides not matched to a gene: 1. This CDR3 is built from 12 residues. The germline V gene encodes CDR1 SGHTA and CDR2 FQGNSA. CDR3 protein: CASSSGLAEQFF. CDR3 nucleotide sequence: TGTGCCAGCAGCTCGGGACTAGCGGAGCAGTTCTTC.